Shown below are 22 T cell receptor beta chains from a single sample sequenced in a study of control samples from healthy donors and cancer patients. The table came from immunoSEQ multiplex PCR; TCRdb's copy has only in-frame clones and leaves some out. This sample has fewer than 25,000 clones, with more than 70% found just once. What was sequenced was PBMCs. The receptors were sampled from a woman aged 55 to 70 with head and neck cancer.

The chain carries TRBV13 and TRBJ2-2; the D gene could be TRBD1 or TRBD2 (5 bases each). CDR1 is PRHDT, CDR2 FYEKMQ, per germline (reference sequence). The V gene lost 4 bases and the J gene lost 6 bases, with 12 bases spanning the gap. The CDR3 extends over 14 amino acids. CDR3 coding DNA: TGTGCCAGCAGCTGGGGGACCGGGGCCGGGGAGCTGTTTTTT. Amino acid sequence: CASSWGTGAGELFF. The full variable domain, in which reference TRBV13 and TRBJ2-2 provide the parts outside the CDR3, is AAGVIQSPRHLIKEKRETATLKCYPIPRHDTVYWYQQGPGQDPQFLISFYEKMQSDKGSIPDRFSAQQFSDYHSELNMSSLELGDSALYFCASSWGTGAGELFFGEGSRLTVL.

This clone was seen once. The V and J genes are TRBV6-1 and TRBJ2-7, with 11 bases fitting TRBD1. The germline CDR1 and CDR2 sequences are MNHNS and SASEGT. The CDR3 spans 15 residues. The V segment lost 1 base and the J segment 8 bases; nucleotides outside the gene matches: 7. The CDR3 nucleotides read TGTGCCAGCAGTGAAGGAGGACAGGGGGCGATTAAGCAGTACTTC. It translates to CASSEGGQGAIKQYF.

The chain has TRBV7-2 and TRBJ1-5; D is undetermined. The CDR3 contains 15 residues. Between the trimmed V and J ends, which lost 4 bases and 6 bases, there was a span of 16 bases. Germline V gene data show CDR1 as SGHTA and CDR2 as FQGNSA. The CDR3 DNA reads as TGTGCCAGCAGCTCTCAAGGTCGGGGTAGTCAGCCCCAGCATTTT. Its translation is CASSSQGRGSQPQHF.

V usage is TRBV7-2 and J usage is TRBJ2-1, with TRBD2 matching over 8 bases. With 4 bases clipped from V and 3 bases from J, the junction kept 5 bases outside the gene matches. Per germline, CDR1 SGHTA and CDR2 FQGNSA. This CDR3 has 15 residues. The CDR3 reads CASSSTGTSYNEQFF. CDR3 bases: TGTGCCAGCAGCTCGACCGGGACTAGCTACAATGAGCAGTTCTTC.

V gene TRBV15 combines with J gene TRBJ2-2; 12 positions match TRBD1. This CDR3 contains 18 residues. J gave up 4 bases and V 1 base, and 7 bases lay outside the gene matches. The germline CDR1 and CDR2 sequences are LNHNV and YYDKDF (reference sequence). The CDR3 nucleotides read TGTGCCACCAGCAGAGGGGACAGGGGGCCCCTCGGCACCGGGGAGCTGTTTTTT. Translated, it gives CATSRGDRGPLGTGELFF. The entire variable domain, with the rest obtained from reference TRBV15 and TRBJ2-2, is as follows: DAMVIQNPRYQVTQFGKPVTLSCSQTLNHNVMYWYQQKSSQAPKLLFHYYDKDFNNEADTPDNFQSRRPNTSFCFLDIRSPGLGDTAMYLCATSRGDRGPLGTGELFFGEGSRLTVL.

The chain is built from TRBV6-5 and TRBJ2-3; D possibly matches TRBD1 or TRBD2 (5 bases each). There are 14 residues in the CDR3. The V end lost 6 bases, the J end lost 2 bases, and 12 bases lay between the germline ends. CDR1 MNHEY and CDR2 SVGAGI come from the germline V gene. In nucleotides, the CDR3 is TGTGCCAGCAGCCTGGGGGAATTCACAGATACGCAGTATTTT. Residues: CASSLGEFTDTQYF.

V and J are TRBV7-9 and TRBJ1-6; 8 bases map to TRBD1. With V trimmed by 5 bases and J by 7 bases, 4 bases remained unmatched. There are 14 residues in the CDR3. The germline CDR1 and CDR2 sequences are SEHNR and FQNEAQ (reference sequence). The CDR3 sequence is CASSRTGPNSPLHF. DNA of the CDR3: TGTGCCAGCAGCCGGACAGGGCCCAATTCACCCCTCCACTTT.

The rearrangement joins TRBV11-2 to TRBJ2-3, with 12 bases that match TRBD2. The germline gives CDR1 SGHAT, CDR2 FQNNGV. The J segment lost 4 bases and the V segment lost 5 bases, leaving 7 bases of the junction unmatched. The CDR3 spans 16 residues. The CDR3 DNA sequence: TGTGCCAGCAGCCAACAACTAGCGGGAGGCGCAGATACGCAGTATTTT. This sequence encodes CASSQQLAGGADTQYF.

This clone was observed a few times. The gene calls are TRBV27 and TRBJ1-5; D remains ambiguous. CDR1 is MNHEY, CDR2 SMNVEV, per germline (reference sequence). The CDR3 has 17 residues. Trimming cost V 2 bases and J 0 bases, with 14 bases left between them. The CDR3 loop is CASSLIPDDNSNQPQHF. The DNA of the CDR3 is TGTGCCAGCAGTTTAATCCCGGACGACAATAGCAATCAGCCCCAGCATTTT.

The table lists this clone with a count of one. The chain employs TRBV6-5 and TRBJ1-5, with D unclear. The germline V gene has CDR1 MNHEY and CDR2 SVGAGI. The CDR3 covers 13 residues. Trimming cost V 6 bases and J 4 bases, with 10 bases left between them. The CDR3 loop is CASRPLLNQPQHF. The CDR3 DNA reads as TGTGCCAGCAGGCCTCTTCTTAATCAGCCCCAGCATTTT.

The CDR3 bases are TGTGCCAGCAGTTACCTGAGACAGGGAAAAAGTCGGGAGGGCAATCAGCCCCAGCATTTT. Translation: CASSYLRQGKSREGNQPQHF. The chain is built from TRBV6-2 or TRBV6-3 and TRBJ1-5; TRBD1 matches 7 bases. In germline, CDR1 is MNHEY, CDR2 SVGEGT. Germline trimming cut 2 bases from V and 2 bases from J; bases unmatched to any gene: 18. This CDR3 spans 20 amino acids.

This clone came up once. The chain links TRBV7-3 to TRBJ2-2; TRBD1 might be the D (5 bases). Trimming shortened V by 4 bases and J by 6 bases, and 9 bases separated the two germline ends. In germline, CDR1 is SGHTA, CDR2 FQGTGA. The CDR3 has 13 residues. The CDR3 region is CASSSGLAGELFF. The CDR3 DNA is TGTGCCAGCAGCTCAGGGTTGGCCGGGGAGCTGTTTTTT.

The J gene is TRBJ2-3, the V gene TRBV5-1; 10 positions agree with TRBD2. Germline V lookup: CDR1 SGHRS, CDR2 YFSETQ. V lost 0 bases, J lost 2 bases, and 6 bases stayed unmatched. The CDR3 contains 17 residues. The chain's CDR3 is CASSLEIAGGFTDTQYF. CDR3 nucleotides: TGCGCCAGCAGCTTGGAAATAGCGGGAGGCTTCACAGATACGCAGTATTTT.

Only one count was recorded for this clone. The genes are TRBV25-1 and TRBJ1-6, with D perhaps matching TRBD1 (5 bases). This CDR3 is 16 amino acids long. Looked up from germline, CDR1 is MGHDK and CDR2 is SYGVNS. V dropped 4 bases and J dropped 9 bases, with 19 bases sitting between them. The CDR3 is CASSGGEGRLGSPLHF. CDR3 DNA: TGTGCCAGCAGTGGAGGGGAGGGGCGTTTAGGTTCACCCCTCCACTTT.

The J gene is TRBJ2-1, the V gene TRBV7-2, with D possibly being TRBD2 (5 bases). In germline, CDR1 is SGHTA, CDR2 FQGNSA. V was cut by 4 bases and J by 9 bases, with 13 bases left in between. The CDR3 has 13 residues. CDR3: CASSSRTLGEQFF. As DNA, the CDR3 is TGTGCCAGCAGCTCTCGGACTCTGGGTGAGCAGTTCTTC.

The chain couples TRBV19 to TRBJ1-1; weak D call: TRBD1 (5 bases). The CDR3 has 14 amino acids. V lost 5 bases and J lost 6, with 16 bases in between. Germline V gives CDR1 LNHDA, CDR2 SQIVND (reference sequence). The CDR3 coding sequence is TGTGCCAGTAGTCCGGGACTCCTCTACCCTGAAGCTTTCTTT. It is translated as CASSPGLLYPEAFF.

This clone was observed a single time. The chain has TRBV19 and TRBJ2-5; D is perhaps TRBD2 (5 bases). CDR3 length: 13 amino acids. V lost 5 bases and J lost 1, with 8 bases in between. Germline V gives CDR1 LNHDA, CDR2 SQIVND (reference sequence). CDR3 coding DNA: TGTGCCAGTAGTGCAGCGGCCCAAGAGACCCAGTACTTC. It is translated as CASSAAAQETQYF.

The chain employs TRBV5-5 and TRBJ1-1; no firm D call. V lost 2 bases and J 0 bases, leaving 5 bases between the germline ends. Germline V lookup: CDR1 SGHKS, CDR2 YYEKEE (reference sequence). This CDR3 region has 13 residues. The CDR3, as DNA: TGTGCCAGCAGCTTTACGGTGAACACTGAAGCTTTCTTT. It translates to CASSFTVNTEAFF.

This chain links TRBV19 with TRBJ2-4; D tentatively fits TRBD1 or TRBD2 (6 bases each). The CDR3 has 17 amino acids. V was clipped by 1 base and J by 4 bases, with 17 bases between them. CDR1 is LNHDA, CDR2 SQIVND, per germline (reference sequence). CDR3 coding DNA: TGTGCCAGTAGTATAGGAACCCTCAGGAGGGGGAAAAACATTCAGTACTTC. As protein: CASSIGTLRRGKNIQYF.

This chain links TRBV25-1 with TRBJ2-5; D perhaps matches TRBD2 (5 bases). V dropped 10 bases and J dropped 8 bases, with 14 bases sitting between them. This CDR3 spans 11 amino acids. CDR1 and CDR2 (germline): MGHDK, SYGVNS. The CDR3 DNA reads as TGTGCCACCGGGGTCAGTTCTACCCAGTACTTC. Its translation: CATGVSSTQYF.

The CDR3 nucleotides are TGTGCCAGCAGCTTAGGTACAGCGGGAGCTCGGGGTGAGCAGTTCTTC. It is translated as CASSLGTAGARGEQFF. The chain has TRBV11-3 and TRBJ2-1; TRBD2 agrees at 8 bases. The V segment lost 1 base and the J segment 9 bases; nucleotides outside the gene matches: 11. Germline CDR1 reads SGHNT; CDR2 reads YENEEA. This CDR3 has 16 amino acids.

The chain employs TRBV27 and TRBJ1-2, with a possible D match to TRBD1 (5 bases). Germline-derived CDR1 and CDR2 are MNHEY and SMNVEV (reference sequence). The CDR3 is 13 amino acids. Trimming removed 2 bases at V and 4 bases at J, with 8 bases between. In DNA, the CDR3 is TGTGCCAGCAGTTTACAGGGAGGCTATGGCTACACCTTC. Its protein product is CASSLQGGYGYTF.